Listed below are T cell receptor beta chains from one sample, sequenced in a study of cytomegalovirus exposure and HLA in healthy donors. Libraries were prepared by immunoSEQ multiplex PCR; TCRdb keeps only in-frame clonotypes and omits some of them. In all, the sample yields more than 100,000 clones. Sequences were obtained from PBMCs. The source is a young man in good health and CMV-seronegative. Each CDR3 is given with its conserved first and last residue. The order of the fields is V gene, J gene, D gene, CDR3 protein, CDR3 DNA. A D gene is named only where the DNA matches it firmly.

TRBV25-1	TRBJ1-1	.	CASSDSGGKNTEAFF	TGTGCCAGCAGTGACTCCGGGGGAAAGAACACTGAAGCTTTCTTT
TRBV6-1	TRBJ2-6	TRBD1	CAIGTGGTGANVLTF	TGTGCCATAGGGACAGGGGGTACTGGGGCCAACGTCCTGACTTTC
TRBV19	TRBJ2-1	TRBD2	CASSFYSGIENEQFF	TGTGCCAGTAGTTTCTATAGCGGGATCGAAAATGAGCAGTTCTTC
TRBV5-1	TRBJ2-6	TRBD1	CASSFSGTGSRSGANVLTF	TGCGCCAGCAGCTTTTCCGGGACAGGATCTAGGTCTGGGGCCAACGTCCTGACTTTC
TRBV5-1	TRBJ2-6	.	CASSLASRSGANVLTF	TGCGCCAGCAGCTTGGCTTCCAGGTCTGGGGCCAACGTCCTGACTTTC
TRBV19	TRBJ1-6	TRBD1	CASSIGQGKSPLHF	TGTGCCAGTAGTATTGGACAGGGGAAGTCACCCCTCCACTTT
TRBV7-6	TRBJ1-1	.	CASSPSVLRAEAFF	TGTGCCAGCAGCCCATCGGTTCTAAGAGCTGAAGCTTTCTTT
TRBV5-1	TRBJ2-1	TRBD1	CASSLGQSYNEQFF	TGCGCCAGCAGCCTGGGACAGTCCTACAATGAGCAGTTCTTC
TRBV6-5	TRBJ1-5	.	CASSFIQGRPQHF	TGTGCCAGCAGTTTTATTCAGGGGAGGCCCCAGCATTTT
TRBV5-1	TRBJ2-6	.	CASSTGSGANVLTF	TGCGCCAGCAGCACGGGCTCTGGGGCCAACGTCCTGACTTTC
TRBV5-1	TRBJ2-3	TRBD2	CASSTQLAGFTDTQYF	TGCGCCAGCAGCACCCAACTAGCGGGGTTCACAGATACGCAGTATTTT
TRBV4-1	TRBJ2-7	.	CASSRPGDAYEQYF	TGCGCCAGCAGCCGTCCGGGGGATGCCTACGAGCAGTACTTC
TRBV7-2	TRBJ1-5	TRBD1	CASSPDRGRNQPQHF	TGTGCCAGCAGTCCCGACAGGGGGCGTAATCAGCCCCAGCATTTT
TRBV28	TRBJ2-1	TRBD2	CASSPGLADNEQFF	TGTGCCAGCAGTCCGGGACTAGCGGACAATGAGCAGTTCTTC
TRBV5-4	TRBJ1-1	.	CASSLAMNGGTEAFF	TGTGCCAGCAGCTTGGCCATGAACGGGGGGACTGAAGCTTTCTTT
TRBV6-5	TRBJ2-7	TRBD2	CASSSGGTYEQYF	TGTGCCAGCAGTTCCGGGGGGACCTACGAGCAGTACTTC
TRBV28	TRBJ2-7	.	CASSFPTISYEQYF	TGTGCCAGCAGTTTTCCAACTATCTCCTACGAGCAGTACTTC
TRBV10-3	TRBJ2-1	TRBD2	CAAGGYNEQFF	TGTGCCGCGGGGGGGTACAATGAGCAGTTCTTC
TRBV25-1	TRBJ2-1	TRBD2	CASRGTSGSVSEQFF	TGTGCCAGCAGGGGGACTAGCGGGAGTGTTAGTGAGCAGTTCTTC
TRBV14	TRBJ1-2	.	CASSQGVTRGSYGYTF	TGTGCCAGCAGCCAAGGAGTGACTAGAGGATCTTATGGCTACACCTTC
TRBV2	TRBJ2-5	.	CAKQGFETQYF	TGTGCCAAACAGGGTTTCGAGACCCAGTACTTC
TRBV28	TRBJ2-2	TRBD1	CASSWTGNTGELFF	TGTGCCAGCAGTTGGACAGGGAACACCGGGGAGCTGTTTTTT
TRBV2	TRBJ1-2	TRBD1	CASTPDRGRETF	TGTGCCAGCACCCCGGACAGGGGGCGAGAAACCTTC
TRBV6-1	TRBJ1-1	.	CASSEPGRDTEAFF	TGTGCCAGCAGTGAACCAGGCAGGGACACTGAAGCTTTCTTT
TRBV19	TRBJ1-2	TRBD1	CASSLTGGGPSGYTF	TGTGCCAGTAGTTTAACAGGGGGTGGGCCAAGTGGCTACACCTTC
TRBV19	TRBJ2-7	TRBD2	CASSSLAGGYEQYF	TGTGCCAGTAGCTCACTAGCGGGAGGATACGAGCAGTACTTC
TRBV7-9	TRBJ2-5	.	CASGGKGQTNWETQYF	TGTGCCAGCGGGGGAAAAGGACAGACTAACTGGGAGACCCAGTACTTC
TRBV4-1	TRBJ1-3	TRBD1	CASRGRRTGGNTIYF	TGCGCCAGCAGGGGGCGAAGGACAGGGGGAAACACCATATATTTT
TRBV28	TRBJ2-3	TRBD2	CASSPGTSGAQGTQYF	TGTGCCAGCAGTCCGGGGACTAGCGGGGCCCAAGGTACGCAGTATTTT
TRBV5-8	TRBJ2-7	.	CASSLLDEQYF	TGTGCCAGCAGCTTGTTAGACGAGCAGTACTTC
TRBV9	TRBJ1-1	.	CASSVVQDTEAFF	TGTGCCAGCAGCGTAGTTCAGGACACTGAAGCTTTCTTT
TRBV5-1	TRBJ2-7	.	CASSPLRESYEQYF	TGCGCCAGCAGCCCACTCCGAGAGTCCTACGAGCAGTACTTC
TRBV18	TRBJ2-7	.	CASSWGVGGSSYEQYF	TGTGCCAGCTCATGGGGGGTTGGCGGGTCTTCCTACGAGCAGTACTTC
TRBV28	TRBJ1-4	TRBD1	CASSMTGKTGKLFF	TGTGCCAGCAGCATGACAGGGAAGACGGGAAAACTGTTTTTT
TRBV28	TRBJ1-5	TRBD1	CASITGGLWPQHF	TGTGCCAGCATCACAGGGGGCCTATGGCCCCAGCATTTT
TRBV10-1	TRBJ2-5	TRBD2	CASSETSGSETQYF	TGCGCCAGCAGTGAAACTAGCGGTTCCGAGACCCAGTACTTC
TRBV2	TRBJ2-2	TRBD1	CASTTDRAYGNTGELFF	TGTGCCAGCACCACGGACAGGGCTTATGGGAACACCGGGGAGCTGTTTTTT
TRBV14	TRBJ1-1	.	CASSQDPRGRVSFF	TGTGCCAGCAGCCAAGATCCAAGGGGTCGAGTATCTTTCTTT
TRBV29-1	TRBJ2-3	.	CSVEERIGGALADTQYF	TGCAGCGTTGAAGAAAGGATAGGGGGAGCATTAGCAGATACGCAGTATTTT
TRBV6-1	TRBJ2-3	.	CASTEIGRWEADTQYF	TGTGCCAGCACTGAAATAGGTAGATGGGAGGCAGATACGCAGTATTTT
TRBV7-9	TRBJ1-1	TRBD1	CASSLVSGTGYFTEAFF	TGTGCCAGCAGCTTAGTTAGTGGGACAGGGTATTTCACTGAAGCTTTCTTT
TRBV10-2	TRBJ1-1	TRBD1	CASAGQGGTEAFF	TGCGCCAGCGCGGGACAGGGGGGAACTGAAGCTTTCTTT
TRBV9	TRBJ2-7	TRBD2	CASSAPLAGGYYEQYF	TGTGCCAGCAGCGCGCCGCTAGCGGGGGGATACTACGAGCAGTACTTC
TRBV5-4	TRBJ2-7	TRBD1	CASSLPGTVRINEQYF	TGTGCCAGCAGCTTGCCAGGGACAGTCAGGATAAACGAGCAGTACTTC
TRBV2	TRBJ2-1	TRBD2	CASSVGLAGQGNEQFF	TGTGCCAGCAGTGTGGGACTAGCGGGGCAGGGCAATGAGCAGTTCTTC